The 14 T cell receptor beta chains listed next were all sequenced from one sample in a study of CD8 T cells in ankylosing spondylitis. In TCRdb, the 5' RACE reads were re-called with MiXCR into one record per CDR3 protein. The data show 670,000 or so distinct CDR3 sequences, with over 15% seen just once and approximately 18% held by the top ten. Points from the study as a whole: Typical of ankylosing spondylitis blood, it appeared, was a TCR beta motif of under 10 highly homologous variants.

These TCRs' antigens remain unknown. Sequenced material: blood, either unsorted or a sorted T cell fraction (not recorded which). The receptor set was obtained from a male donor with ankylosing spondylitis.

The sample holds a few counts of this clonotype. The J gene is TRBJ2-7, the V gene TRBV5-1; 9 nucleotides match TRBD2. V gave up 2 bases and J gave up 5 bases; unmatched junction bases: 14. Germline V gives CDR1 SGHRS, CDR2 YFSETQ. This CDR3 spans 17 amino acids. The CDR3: CASSFTPPGTSFDEQYF. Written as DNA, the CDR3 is TGCGCCAGCAGCTTTACTCCTCCCGGGACTAGCTTCGACGAGCAGTACTTC.

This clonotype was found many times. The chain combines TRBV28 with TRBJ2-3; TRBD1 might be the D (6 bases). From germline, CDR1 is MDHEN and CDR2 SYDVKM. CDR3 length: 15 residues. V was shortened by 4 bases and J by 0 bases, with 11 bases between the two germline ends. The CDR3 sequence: CASSSGTTSTDTQYF. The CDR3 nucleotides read TGTGCCAGCAGTTCTGGGACAACTAGCACAGATACGCAGTATTTT.

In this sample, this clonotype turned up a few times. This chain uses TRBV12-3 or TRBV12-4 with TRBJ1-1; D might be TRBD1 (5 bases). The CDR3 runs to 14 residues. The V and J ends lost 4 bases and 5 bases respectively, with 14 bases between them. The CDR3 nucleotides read TGTGCCAGCAGTTCGAATCCCGGGGGGACTGAAGCTTTCTTT. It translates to CASSSNPGGTEAFF.

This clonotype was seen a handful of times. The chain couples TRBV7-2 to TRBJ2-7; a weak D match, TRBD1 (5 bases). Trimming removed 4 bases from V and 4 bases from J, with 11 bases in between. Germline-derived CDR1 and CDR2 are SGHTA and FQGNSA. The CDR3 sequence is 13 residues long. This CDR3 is CASSSEQGYEQYF. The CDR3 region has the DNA TGTGCCAGCAGCTCCGAGCAGGGTTACGAGCAGTACTTC.

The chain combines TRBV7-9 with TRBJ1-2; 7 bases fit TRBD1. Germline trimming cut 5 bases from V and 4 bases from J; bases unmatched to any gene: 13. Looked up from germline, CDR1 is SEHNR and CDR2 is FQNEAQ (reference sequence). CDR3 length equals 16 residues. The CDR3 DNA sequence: TGTGCCAGCAGCCGTATCGTGGAGGGGGCGCGCTATGGCTACACCTTC. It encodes CASSRIVEGARYGYTF.

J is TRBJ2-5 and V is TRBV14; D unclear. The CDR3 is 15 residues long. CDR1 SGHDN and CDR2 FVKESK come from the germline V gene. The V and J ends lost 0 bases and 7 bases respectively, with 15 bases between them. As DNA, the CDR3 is TGTGCCAGCAGCCAAGATCTGACCCAAAAGAGGACCCAGTACTTC. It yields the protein CASSQDLTQKRTQYF.

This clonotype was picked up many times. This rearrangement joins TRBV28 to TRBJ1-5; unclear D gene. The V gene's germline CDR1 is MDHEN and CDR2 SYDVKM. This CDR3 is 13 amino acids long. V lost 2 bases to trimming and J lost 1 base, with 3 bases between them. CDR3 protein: CASSLISNQPQHF. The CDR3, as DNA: TGTGCCAGCAGTTTAATAAGCAATCAGCCCCAGCATTTT.

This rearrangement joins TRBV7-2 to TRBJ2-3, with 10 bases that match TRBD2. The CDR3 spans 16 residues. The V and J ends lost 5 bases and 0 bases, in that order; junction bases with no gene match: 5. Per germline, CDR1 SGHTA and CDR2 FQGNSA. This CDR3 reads CASSQSSGGSTDTQYF. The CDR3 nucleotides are TGTGCCAGCAGCCAATCTAGCGGGGGAAGCACAGATACGCAGTATTTT.

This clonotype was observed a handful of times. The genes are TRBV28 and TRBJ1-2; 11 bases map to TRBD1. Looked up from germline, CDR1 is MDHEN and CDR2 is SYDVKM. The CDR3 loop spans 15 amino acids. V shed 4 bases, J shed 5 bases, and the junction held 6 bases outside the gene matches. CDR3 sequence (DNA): TGTGCCAGCAGTTCCGGACAGGGGGCAACTTATGGCTACACCTTC. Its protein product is CASSSGQGATYGYTF.

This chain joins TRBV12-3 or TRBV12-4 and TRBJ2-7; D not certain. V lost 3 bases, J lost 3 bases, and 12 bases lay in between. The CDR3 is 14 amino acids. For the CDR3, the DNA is TGTGCCAGCAGTTTGGTGGCTCCCAACTACGAGCAGTACTTC. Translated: CASSLVAPNYEQYF.

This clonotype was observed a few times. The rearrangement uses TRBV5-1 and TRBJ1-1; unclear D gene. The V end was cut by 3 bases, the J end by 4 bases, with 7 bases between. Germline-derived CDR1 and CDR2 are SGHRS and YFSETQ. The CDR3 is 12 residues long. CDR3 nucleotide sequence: TGCGCCAGCAGCTCCACGGGCACTGAAGCTTTCTTT. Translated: CASSSTGTEAFF.

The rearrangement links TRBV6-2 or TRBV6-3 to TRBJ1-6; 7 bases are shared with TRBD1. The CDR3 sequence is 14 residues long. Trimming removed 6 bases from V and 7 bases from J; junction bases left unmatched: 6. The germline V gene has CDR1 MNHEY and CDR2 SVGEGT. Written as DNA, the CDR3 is TGTGCCAGCAGCCCCGGGACAGAAAATTCACCCCTCCACTTT. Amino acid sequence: CASSPGTENSPLHF.

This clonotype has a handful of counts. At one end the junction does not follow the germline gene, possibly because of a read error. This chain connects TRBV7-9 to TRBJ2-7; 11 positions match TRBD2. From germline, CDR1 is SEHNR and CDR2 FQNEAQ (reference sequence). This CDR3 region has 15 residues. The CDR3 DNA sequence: TGTGCCAGCAGCCTAGCTCTAGCGGGGGGCTACGAGCAGTACTTC. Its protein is CASSLALAGGYEQYF.

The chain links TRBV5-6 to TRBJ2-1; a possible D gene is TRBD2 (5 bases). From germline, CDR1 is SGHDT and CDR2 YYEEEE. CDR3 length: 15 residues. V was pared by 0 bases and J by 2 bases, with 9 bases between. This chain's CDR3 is CASSLEGAPYNEQFF. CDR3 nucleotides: TGTGCCAGCAGCTTGGAGGGAGCTCCCTACAATGAGCAGTTCTTC.